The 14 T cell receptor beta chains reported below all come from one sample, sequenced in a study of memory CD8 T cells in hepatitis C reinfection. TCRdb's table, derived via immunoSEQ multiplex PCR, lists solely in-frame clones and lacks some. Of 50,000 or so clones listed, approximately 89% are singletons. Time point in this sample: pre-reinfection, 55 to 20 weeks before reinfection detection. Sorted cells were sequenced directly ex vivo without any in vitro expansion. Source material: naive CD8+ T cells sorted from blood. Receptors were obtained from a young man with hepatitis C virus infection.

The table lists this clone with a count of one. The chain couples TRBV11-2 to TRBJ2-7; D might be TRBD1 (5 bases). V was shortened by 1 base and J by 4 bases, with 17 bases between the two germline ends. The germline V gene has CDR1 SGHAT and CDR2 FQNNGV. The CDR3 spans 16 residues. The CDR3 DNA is TGTGCCAGCAGCTTAGGCCCCGACAGCCTCCAATACGAGCAGTACTTC. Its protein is CASSLGPDSLQYEQYF.

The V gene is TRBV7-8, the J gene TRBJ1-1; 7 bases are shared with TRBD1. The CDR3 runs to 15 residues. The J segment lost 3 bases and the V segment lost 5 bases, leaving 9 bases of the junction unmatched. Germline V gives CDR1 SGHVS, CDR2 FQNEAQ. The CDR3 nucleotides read TGTGCCAGCAGCCACTGGACAGGAGGGGACACTGAAGCTTTCTTT. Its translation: CASSHWTGGDTEAFF.

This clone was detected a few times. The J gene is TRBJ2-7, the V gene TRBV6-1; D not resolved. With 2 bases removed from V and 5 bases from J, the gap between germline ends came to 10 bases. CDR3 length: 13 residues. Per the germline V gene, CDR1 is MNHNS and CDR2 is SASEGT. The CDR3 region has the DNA TGTGCCAGCAGTGAAAGTAGAGGAAACGAGCAGTACGTC. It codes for CASSESRGNEQYV.

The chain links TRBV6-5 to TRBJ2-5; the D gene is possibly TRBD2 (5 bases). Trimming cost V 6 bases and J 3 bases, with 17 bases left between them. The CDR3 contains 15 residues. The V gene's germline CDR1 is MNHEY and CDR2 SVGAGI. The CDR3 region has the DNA TGTGCCAGCAGCCCCTCCGGGTGGGGAGAAGAGACCCAGTACTTC. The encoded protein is CASSPSGWGEETQYF.

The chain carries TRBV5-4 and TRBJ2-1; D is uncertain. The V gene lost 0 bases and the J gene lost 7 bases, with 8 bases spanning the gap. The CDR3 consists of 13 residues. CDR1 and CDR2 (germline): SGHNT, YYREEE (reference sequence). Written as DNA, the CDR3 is TGTGCCAGCAGCTTGGCAGGCTGGAATGAGCAGTTCTTC. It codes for CASSLAGWNEQFF.

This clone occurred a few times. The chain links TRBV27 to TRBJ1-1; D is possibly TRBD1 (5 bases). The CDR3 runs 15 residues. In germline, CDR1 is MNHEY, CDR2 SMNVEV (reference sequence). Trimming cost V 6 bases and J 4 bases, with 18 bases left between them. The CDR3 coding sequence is TGTGCCAGCAGCCCCCTCGGGGGTGAGGGCACTGAAGCTTTCTTT. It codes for CASSPLGGEGTEAFF.

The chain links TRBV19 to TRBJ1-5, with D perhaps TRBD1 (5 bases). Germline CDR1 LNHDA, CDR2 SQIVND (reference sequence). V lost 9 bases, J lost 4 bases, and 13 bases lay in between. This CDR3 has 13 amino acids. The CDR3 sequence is CASRVGVNQPQHF. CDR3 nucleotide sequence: TGTGCCAGCAGAGTAGGGGTTAATCAGCCCCAGCATTTT.

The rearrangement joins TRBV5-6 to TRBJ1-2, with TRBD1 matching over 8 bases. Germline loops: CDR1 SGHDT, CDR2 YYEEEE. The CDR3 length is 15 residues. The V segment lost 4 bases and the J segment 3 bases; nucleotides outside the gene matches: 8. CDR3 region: CASSTSDRGYYGYTF. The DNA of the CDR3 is TGTGCCAGCAGCACGTCCGACAGGGGATACTATGGCTACACCTTC. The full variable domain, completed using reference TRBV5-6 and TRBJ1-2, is DAGVTQSPTHLIKTRGQQVTLRCSPKSGHDTVSWYQQALGQGPQFIFQYYEEEERQRGNFPDRFSGHQFPNYSSELNVNALLLGDSALYLCASSTSDRGYYGYTFGSGTRLTVV.

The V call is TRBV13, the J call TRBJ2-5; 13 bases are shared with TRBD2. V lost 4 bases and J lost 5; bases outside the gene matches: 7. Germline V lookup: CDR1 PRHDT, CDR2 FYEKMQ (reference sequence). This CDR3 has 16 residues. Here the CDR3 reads CASSSTGTSGKETQYF. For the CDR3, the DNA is TGTGCCAGCAGCTCAACGGGGACTAGCGGGAAGGAGACCCAGTACTTC.

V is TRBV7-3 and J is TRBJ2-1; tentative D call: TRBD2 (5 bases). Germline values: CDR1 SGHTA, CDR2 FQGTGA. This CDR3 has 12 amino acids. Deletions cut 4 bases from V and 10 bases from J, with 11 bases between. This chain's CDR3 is CASSSSSREQFF. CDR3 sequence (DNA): TGTGCCAGCAGCTCCTCTAGCAGGGAGCAGTTCTTC.

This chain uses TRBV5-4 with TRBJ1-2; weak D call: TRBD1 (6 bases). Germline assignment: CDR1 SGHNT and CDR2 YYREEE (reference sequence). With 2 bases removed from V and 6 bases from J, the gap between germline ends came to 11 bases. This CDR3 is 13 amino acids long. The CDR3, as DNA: TGTGCCAGCAGCTTACAGGGATTGGATGGCTACACCTTC. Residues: CASSLQGLDGYTF.

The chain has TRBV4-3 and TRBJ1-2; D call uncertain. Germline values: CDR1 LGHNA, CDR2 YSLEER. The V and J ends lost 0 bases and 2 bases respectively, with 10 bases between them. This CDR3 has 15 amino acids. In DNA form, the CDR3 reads TGCGCCAGCAGCCAAGATCGGTACCTGAACTATGGCTACACCTTC. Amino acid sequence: CASSQDRYLNYGYTF.

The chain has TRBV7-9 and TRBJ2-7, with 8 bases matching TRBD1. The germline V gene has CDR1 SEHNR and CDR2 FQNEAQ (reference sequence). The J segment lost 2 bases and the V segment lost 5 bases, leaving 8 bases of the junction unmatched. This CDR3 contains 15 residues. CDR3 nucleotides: TGTGCCAGCAGCGACGGACAGGGCCCCCCCTACGAGCAGTACTTC. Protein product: CASSDGQGPPYEQYF.

The CDR3 sequence: CASTGQEETQYF. The DNA for the CDR3 is TGTGCCAGCACCGGACAGGAAGAGACCCAGTACTTC. J is TRBJ2-5 and V is TRBV27; 7 bases are shared with TRBD1. The V gene's germline CDR1 is MNHEY and CDR2 SMNVEV (reference sequence). The CDR3 consists of 12 residues. The V gene end was trimmed by 7 bases and the J gene end by 3 bases; junction bases not matched to a gene: 2.